A selection of T cell receptor beta chains follows, all from one sample in a study of OX40 agonist ivuxolimab in advanced cancers. Clones were sequenced by immunoSEQ multiplex PCR, and TCRdb holds only the in-frame ones, with some missing. The table lists 60,000 to 70,000 clones, 89% of them singletons. The material was CD4+ or CD8+ T cells sorted from blood, obtained in a trial of the OX40 agonist ivuxolimab. Every receptor here comes from an adult with an advanced solid tumor such as melanoma, head and neck, liver or kidney cancer. The CDR3 runs from the conserved cysteine through the conserved F or W. Each record gives: clone size, D gene, V gene, J gene, CDR3 protein, CDR3 DNA. The D gene is left open where the match is weak. The listing skips clone size in some rows; elsewhere it reads once, few, many or a size class.

>once|TRBD2|TRBV6-5|TRBJ2-7
CASTRLAQDYEQYF
TGTGCCAGCACCCGACTAGCGCAAGACTACGAGCAGTACTTC
>NA|TRBD2|TRBV19|TRBJ2-5
CASSAPLTSGSQETQYF
TGTGCCAGTAGTGCGCCCCTGACTAGCGGGTCCCAAGAGACCCAGTACTTC
>NA|NA|TRBV28|TRBJ2-1
CASKLPGSAAYNEQFF
TGTGCCAGCAAACTCCCGGGGTCCGCCGCCTACAATGAGCAGTTCTTC
>once|NA|TRBV7-9|TRBJ2-7
CASRWGDNDEQYF
TGTGCCAGCAGATGGGGGGACAACGACGAGCAGTACTTC
>NA|TRBD1|TRBV5-6|TRBJ1-2
CASRSRQGGWYGYTF
TGTGCCAGCAGGAGTAGACAGGGGGGCTGGTATGGCTACACCTTC
>NA|NA|TRBV10-2|TRBJ2-7
CASSESIGRGGGDEQYF
TGCGCCAGCAGTGAGTCGATTGGGCGGGGTGGCGGGGACGAGCAGTACTTC
>few|NA|TRBV4-1|TRBJ2-1
CASSQDRNEQFF
TGCGCCAGCAGCCAAGATCGGAATGAGCAGTTCTTC
>NA|TRBD1|TRBV7-8|TRBJ2-7
CASSLRQGPYEQYF
TGTGCCAGCAGCTTAAGACAGGGCCCCTACGAGCAGTACTTC
>NA|NA|TRBV30|TRBJ2-5
CAWRLYQETQYF
TGTGCCTGGCGCCTGTACCAAGAGACCCAGTACTTC
>NA|NA|TRBV28|TRBJ2-5
CASSSRTDQETQYF
TGTGCCAGCAGTTCCAGGACAGACCAAGAGACCCAGTACTTC
>NA|NA|TRBV9|TRBJ2-1
CASSVTGGYNEQFF
TGTGCCAGCAGCGTAACCGGGGGATACAATGAGCAGTTCTTC
>NA|NA|TRBV7-9|TRBJ1-1
CASSLEHNTEAFF
TGTGCCAGCAGCTTAGAACATAACACTGAAGCTTTCTTT
>NA|NA|TRBV4-1|TRBJ1-2
CASSQGQADGYTF
TGCGCCAGCAGCCAAGGACAGGCTGATGGCTACACCTTC
>many|NA|TRBV6-5|TRBJ1-2
CASSPKQINYGYTF
TGTGCCAGCAGCCCCAAACAAATTAACTATGGCTACACCTTC
>once|TRBD1|TRBV5-1|TRBJ1-2
CASSWRTGDINYGYTF
TGCGCCAGCAGCTGGCGGACAGGGGACATAAACTATGGCTACACCTTC
>NA|NA|TRBV28|TRBJ2-1
CATGTDINEQFF
TGTGCCACGGGGACTGATATAAATGAGCAGTTCTTC
>NA|NA|TRBV12-5|TRBJ2-7
CASGLGGTHEQYF
TGTGCTAGTGGTTTGGGGGGGACCCACGAGCAGTACTTC
>NA|NA|TRBV5-1|TRBJ2-7
CASSLITGTYEQYF
TGCGCCAGCAGCTTGATTACAGGAACCTACGAGCAGTACTTC
>few|NA|TRBV6-5|TRBJ2-3
CASSWRLSGSTDTQYF
TGTGCCAGCAGTTGGAGATTGTCGGGAAGCACAGATACGCAGTATTTT
>NA|NA|TRBV19|TRBJ1-1
CASSIDRNTEAFF
TGTGCCAGTAGTATAGACAGGAACACTGAAGCTTTCTTT
>NA|TRBD1|TRBV19|TRBJ2-3
CASEDRGSTDTQYF
TGTGCCAGCGAGGACAGGGGTAGCACAGATACGCAGTATTTT
>NA|NA|TRBV7-9|TRBJ2-7
CASSLAVGISYEQYF
TGTGCCAGCAGCTTAGCGGTAGGGATCTCCTACGAGCAGTACTTC
>NA|NA|TRBV9|TRBJ2-7
CASSVAAGISYEQYF
TGTGCCAGCAGCGTAGCTGCAGGGATCTCCTACGAGCAGTACTTC
>NA|TRBD2|TRBV6-1|TRBJ2-1
CASSDLAGANEQFF
TGTGCCAGCAGTGACCTAGCGGGAGCGAATGAGCAGTTCTTC
>NA|TRBD2|TRBV27|TRBJ2-1
CASQSGLVYNEQFF
TGTGCCTCCCAATCGGGACTAGTGTACAATGAGCAGTTCTTC
>once|NA|TRBV2|TRBJ2-5
CASSVGPGVGETQYF
TGTGCCAGCAGTGTCGGGCCAGGGGTCGGAGAGACCCAGTACTTC
>once|NA|TRBV7-6|TRBJ1-4
CASSLGQSEKLFF
TGTGCCAGCAGCTTAGGGCAGAGTGAAAAACTGTTTTTT
>NA|NA|TRBV6-1|TRBJ1-2
CASSELALNYGYTF
TGTGCCAGCAGTGAACTGGCCCTGAACTATGGCTACACCTTC
>NA|NA|TRBV11-1|TRBJ1-1
CASSLVRNTEAFF
TGTGCCAGCAGCTTAGTTCGGAACACTGAAGCTTTCTTT
>NA|NA|TRBV11-2|TRBJ2-7
CASTKARWGLYEQYF
TGTGCCAGCACAAAGGCCAGGTGGGGTCTCTACGAGCAGTACTTC
>once|NA|TRBV5-6|TRBJ2-3
CASSLERDPGPKDTQYF
TGTGCCAGCAGCTTGGAACGAGACCCGGGTCCCAAAGATACGCAGTATTTT
>NA|NA|TRBV28|TRBJ1-4
CASRRYNREKKLFF
TGTGCCAGCAGGAGATATAACAGGGAAAAAAAACTGTTTTTT
>once|NA|TRBV27|TRBJ2-7
CASSPLQGSYEQYF
TGTGCCAGCAGTCCCCTGCAGGGCAGCTACGAGCAGTACTTC
>NA|NA|TRBV7-6|TRBJ1-1
CASSFGTGRGTEAFF
TGTGCCAGCAGCTTCGGGACGGGAAGGGGCACTGAAGCTTTCTTT
>NA|NA|TRBV19|TRBJ2-3
CASGQRTDTQYF
TGTGCCAGTGGACAGCGCACAGATACGCAGTATTTT
>NA|TRBD2|TRBV19|TRBJ2-1
CASRWTSGNNEQFF
TGTGCCAGTAGGTGGACTAGCGGTAACAATGAGCAGTTCTTC
>few|NA|TRBV11-2|TRBJ2-3
CASSFGGTSTDTQYF
TGTGCCAGCAGCTTCGGCGGAACTAGCACAGATACGCAGTATTTT
>NA|TRBD2|TRBV10-1|TRBJ2-1
CASSEGLAGAYNEQFF
TGCGCCAGCAGCGAGGGACTAGCGGGAGCCTACAATGAGCAGTTCTTC
>NA|NA|TRBV27|TRBJ1-2
CASSFQGADYGYTF
TGTGCCAGCAGTTTCCAGGGCGCGGACTATGGCTACACCTTC
>NA|TRBD1|TRBV6-7|TRBJ2-2
CASSSNRDRLNTGELFF
TGTGCCAGCAGTTCCAACCGGGACAGGTTGAACACCGGGGAGCTGTTTTTT
>NA|NA|TRBV27|TRBJ2-5
CASSLGAQETQYF
TGTGCCAGCAGTTTAGGAGCGCAAGAGACCCAGTACTTC
>NA|TRBD1|TRBV5-4|TRBJ1-2
CASSQGGFPAGGYTF
TGTGCCAGCAGCCAGGGGGGCTTCCCCGCGGGAGGCTACACCTTC
>NA|NA|TRBV28|TRBJ2-3
CASSFLAGTDTQYF
TGTGCCAGCAGTTTTCTCGCCGGCACAGATACGCAGTATTTT
>NA|NA|TRBV13|TRBJ2-2
CASSLSGFGGTGELFF
TGTGCCAGCAGCTTATCAGGGTTTGGAGGGACCGGGGAGCTGTTTTTT
>NA|TRBD1|TRBV29-1|TRBJ2-2
CSTRTGGSGELFF
TGCAGCACCAGGACAGGGGGTAGCGGGGAGCTGTTTTTT
>NA|TRBD1|TRBV7-9|TRBJ2-1
CAGGQLYNEQFF
TGTGCCGGGGGACAGCTATACAATGAGCAGTTCTTC
>NA|TRBD1|TRBV5-4|TRBJ1-1
CASTGQGNTEAFF
TGTGCCAGCACCGGACAGGGGAACACTGAAGCTTTCTTT
>once|NA|TRBV27|TRBJ1-5
CASSPTNWGGPGNQPQHF
TGTGCCAGCAGCCCGACAAATTGGGGGGGGCCGGGGAATCAGCCCCAGCATTTT
>NA|NA|TRBV29-1|TRBJ2-3
CSVETGAQIDTDTQYF
TGCAGCGTTGAAACCGGGGCCCAGATCGACACAGATACGCAGTATTTT
>NA|NA|TRBV14|TRBJ2-3
CASSPLADPSTDTQYF
TGTGCCAGCAGCCCATTAGCGGACCCTAGCACAGATACGCAGTATTTT
>NA|NA|TRBV21-1|TRBJ1-1
CASSNDTDMNTEAFF
TGTGCCAGCAGCAATGACACGGACATGAACACTGAAGCTTTCTTT
>NA|NA|TRBV11-2|TRBJ1-2
CASSFPGTPTWGYTF
TGTGCCAGCAGCTTTCCCGGGACACCGACTTGGGGCTACACCTTC
>NA|NA|TRBV7-6|TRBJ2-1
CASSLAPIPATHEQFF
TGTGCCAGCAGCTTAGCCCCGATCCCCGCTACCCATGAGCAGTTCTTC
>few|NA|TRBV6-4|TRBJ2-1
CASSQDPGSYNEQFF
TGTGCCAGCAGCCAAGATCCCGGGAGCTACAATGAGCAGTTCTTC
>NA|TRBD1|TRBV6-6|TRBJ2-5
CASTDRLETQYF
TGTGCCAGCACGGACAGGCTAGAGACCCAGTACTTC